This TCR beta chain was recovered during a study of cytomegalovirus exposure and HLA in healthy donors (dated by TCRdb to between 2016 and 2019). Notes on the research overall: According to an earlier analysis of several hundred of the donors, about 179 million T cells yielded 95 million to 140 million unique TCR beta sequences and about 300 Gb of sequence data. Every repertoire in the discovery cohort had been generated on one and the same sequencing platform. An earlier analysis of around 640 of the donors used high-throughput TCR beta sequencing to judge whether each TCR beta V gene segment behaved as functional or pseudogenic. Among roughly 400 genotyped donors of the cohort, an average of approximately 250,000 unique TCR beta nucleotide sequences were sequenced per donor, about a sixth of them non-productive. Because of strong linkage in the cohort, roughly five DR-DQ haplotypes were treated as single units for association and clustering. The study combined high-throughput TCR immunosequencing, statistical association of individual TCRs with disease status, and machine learning to predict cytomegalovirus infection status. In a later analysis, previously published TCR beta repertoires from fewer than 750 donors were re-analyzed and high-resolution HLA genotyping was added so that TCR occurrence patterns could be studied. HLA typing included class I and class II loci at four-digit resolution. The later analysis used no new phenotypic data to find candidate immune exposures, relying instead on TCR beta sequences and their occurrence across donors. The T cell repertoires of some 670 subjects were profiled by immunosequencing and related to cytomegalovirus serostatus. An early release covering roughly 640 HLA-typed donors comprised approximately 300 gigabases of sequencing data and tens of millions of unique TCR sequences. Of the approximately 400 genotyped donors, approximately 82% fell in the genetic ancestry cluster associated with self-reported Caucasian donors. A later genetic analysis took genome-wide SNP genotypes for about 60% of the roughly 670 donors and used that subset as a discovery cohort. A separate validation cohort of roughly 120 different subjects was used in addition to the approximately 670-subject first cohort. Typing coverage varied by locus: about 620-640 donors for A, B, C, DRB1 and DQB1; more than 500 for DQA1; approximately 570 for DPA1; 450 to 480 for DPB1. The study aimed to test whether cataloging public T cell receptors could reveal signatures of past pathogen exposure. Donor age, sex, ethnicity and CMV serostatus were compiled alongside the repertoire data.

Notes on this clone: Its binding antigen is unknown. One base away there is no much larger clone; base qualities are not given.

The paper as a whole reports these results and caveats: Compared with the 666-donor mean, donors in an Asian-associated ancestry cluster had fewer N-insertions in productive TCRs, according to a later genetic analysis. Broadly in line with IMGT annotations, most TCR beta V segments showed up in productive rearrangements about 87% or about 30% of the time in an earlier analysis of several hundred of the donors. Approximately 18 rarely observed V segments, including chromosome 9 orphons, were excluded from the earlier analysis of approximately 600 of the donors because counts were too low. Linkage disequilibrium might explain the correlated functional status among segregating V segments, but an unknown experimental factor could not be ruled out. Presence/absence analyses assumed roughly uniform sequencing depth across donors, an assumption that may not hold. This cohort had only TCR beta chains sequenced, and the lack of alpha or paired-chain data limited which features could be detected. In a later analysis, HLA-associated TCR beta chains were found to be more clonally expanded and to have lower generation probabilities than equally common non-associated chains. In a later genetic analysis, a missense DCLRE1C variant was associated with V-gene and J-gene trimming of TCR beta chains, and the association was replicated in an independent cohort. In the study, 150 to 200 TCR beta chains were listed as associated with cytomegalovirus. In a later analysis, the rate of TCR association differed among HLA loci, with DRB1 alleles having the most associated TCRs and HLA-C alleles having the fewest. Most TCR sequences were observed very rarely across donors, whereas some public TCRs were present in many individuals. The authors suggested that the approach could potentially be generalized to other disease states and immunological phenotypes. A cluster of highly shared sequence variants was judged likely to represent a technical artifact of the sequencing pipeline. Because the 87-base-pair reads could not distinguish some IMGT-functional V segments, including TRBV6-2 and TRBV6-3, those segments were excluded. Specific HLA alleles were associated with 18,000 or so TCR beta sequences at a false discovery rate of 0.05 in a later analysis. CMV serostatus was the only immune exposure information available for the cohort. A further reported finding was that TCR beta sequences accurately predicted the HLA-A and HLA-B alleles for most subjects in the first cohort. When HLA alleles, especially DR and DQ, strongly co-occurred, attributing TCR associations to individual alleles was difficult. In vitro tests confirmed that a few of the cytomegalovirus-associated TCR beta chains recognize cytomegalovirus antigens. Because HLA typing was unavailable for some donors at each locus, only the typed subset was used in association tests. In a later analysis, most CMV-associated TCR beta chains were found to appear HLA-restricted, with HLA associations seemingly driven largely by CMV exposure. A later analysis reported that several top co-occurrence clusters appeared linked to parvovirus B19, influenza, CMV and Epstein-Barr virus. The classifier was reported to diagnose cytomegalovirus status with high specificity and sensitivity in both the original cohort and the validation cohort.

Preparation of the library involved the immunoSEQ multiplex PCR assay. A mixture of 60 forward primers for TCR Vbeta segments and 13 reverse primers for TCR Jbeta segments was used in the multiplex PCR. Amplification of the CDR3 region of rearranged TCR beta genes was performed with a multiplex PCR assay on genomic DNA. The amplified TCR beta libraries were sequenced on the Illumina HiSeq System as 87-base-pair reads. In the authors' own workflow: Across the 500 to 750 repertoires, a later analysis counted tens of millions of unique TCR beta chains, roughly 11 million of which were shared by at least two donors. A nearest-neighbor algorithm error-corrected the raw reads and collapsed the reads into unique sequences, merging closely related sequences to remove PCR and sequencing errors. CDR3 sequences were aligned to IMGT reference sequences to assign V, D and J gene segments. For a sequence to be retained, a match of at least six nucleotides was required to both a V gene segment and a J gene segment. A rearrangement was called productive if the CDR3 had no stop codons and remained in frame with V and J, and every other rearrangement was called non-productive. Following IMGT convention, CDR3 was defined as the stretch from the second conserved V-encoded cysteine to the conserved J-encoded phenylalanine. Sequences without an unambiguous match to a single V gene segment were excluded from the earlier analysis of 450 to 750 of the donors. An earlier analysis of a few hundred of the donors called V segments functional above 56.7% productive rearrangements and segregating when the between-donor standard deviation exceeded 5%. To diagnose cytomegalovirus status from the catalog of TCR beta chain sequences, a statistical classification framework was built. In a later analysis, V and J genes were assigned by comparing TCR nucleotide sequences against IMGT/GENE-DB human TR gene sequences. A later analysis assigned CDR3 sequences and most-parsimonious VDJ recombination scenarios with the TCRdist pipeline. In a later analysis, every TCR beta chain was defined by the combination of its CDR3 amino acid sequence and its V-gene family, and reads without a unique V-gene family were dropped. As a way to deal with suspected cross-contamination and a sequencing artifact, a later analysis dropped over 550 nucleotide sequences that were highly shared and had low generation probability. For each public chain, a later analysis derived a clonal expansion index from normalized ranks of inferred template counts within each repertoire. In a later analysis, generation probabilities were computed with a VDJ recombination model fitted to out-of-frame rearrangements, and the resulting probabilities were checked against IGoR. A later analysis scored TCR-TCR, TCR-HLA and TCR-CMV co-occurrence with hypergeometric tests, applying a repertoire-size bias correction to TCR pairs. In a later analysis, false discovery rates were estimated by permuting HLA or CMV assignments 20 times. In a later analysis, co-occurring TCRs were grouped using DBSCAN, with TCRdist sequence similarity added in when clustering inside HLA-allele-positive subsets. Repertoires with fewer than 30,000 or more than 120,000 public chains, plus five repertoires with anomalous nucleotide sharing, were excluded from co-occurrence clustering. TCRdb provides this immuneACCESS table in a form limited to in-frame rearrangements. Some clones are lacking; in checked studies, under half of them reflect an unresolved V gene, and why the rest are absent is not known. For V, J and clone size, that table is used; D and trimming come from the DNA. In all, the sample holds some 240,000 clones, and around 73% of those were seen once. The ten largest account for around 3.9% of the sample.

In total, more than 500 healthy bone marrow donors made up the cohort. At the time of sampling, every cohort member was nominally healthy, though immune exposures that went unrecorded were likely present. The donor was CMV seronegative and was included in the group of a few hundred seronegative cohort members. A peripheral blood sample was collected from each donor, and TCR beta sequencing was performed on peripheral blood mononuclear cells. The Qiagen DNeasy Blood Extraction Kit was used to extract genomic DNA from the blood cell samples. CDR1 and CDR2 were assigned from the germline V gene as MDHEN and SYDVKM. Counted from cysteine to phenylalanine, this CDR3 has 16 amino acids. Here the CDR3 DNA is all that survives: 48 bases in frame from base 1. V drops 10 bases and J drops 2 bases, leaving 23 bases in between.

This sequence was found in a male donor in good health and CMV-seronegative. The V and J genes are TRBV28 and TRBJ1-2; a tentative D match to TRBD1 spans 5 bases. The material sequenced was PBMCs. The CDR3 in this case is CATPRQQSSRNYGYTF. The bases read TGTGCCACCCCGCGACAGCAGTCCTCTCGGAACTATGGCTACACCTTC.